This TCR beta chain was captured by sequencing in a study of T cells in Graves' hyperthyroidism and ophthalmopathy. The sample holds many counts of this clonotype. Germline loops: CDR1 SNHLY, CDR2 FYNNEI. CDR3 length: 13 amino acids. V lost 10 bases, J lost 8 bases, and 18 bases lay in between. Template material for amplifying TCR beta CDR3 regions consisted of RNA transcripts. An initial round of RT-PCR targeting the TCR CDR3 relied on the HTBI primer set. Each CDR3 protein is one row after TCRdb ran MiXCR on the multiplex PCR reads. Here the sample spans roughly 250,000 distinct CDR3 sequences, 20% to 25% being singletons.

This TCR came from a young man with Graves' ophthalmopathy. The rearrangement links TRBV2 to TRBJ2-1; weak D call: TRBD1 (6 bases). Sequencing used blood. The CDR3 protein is CATQGDTLDEQFF. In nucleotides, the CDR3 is TGTGCCACCCAAGGGGACACCCTCGATGAGCAGTTCTTC.